A single sample is the source of the 23 T cell receptor beta chains below, sequenced in a study of T cell changes during pregnancy in multiple sclerosis. Clones were sequenced by immunoSEQ multiplex PCR, and TCRdb holds only the in-frame ones, with some missing. The sample shows just over 65,000 clones, about 90% of them seen only once. The sample was peripheral blood, taken in the second trimester of pregnancy. Source of these receptors: a female donor with multiple sclerosis, enrolled in a pregnancy study.

V usage is TRBV15 and J usage is TRBJ1-1; possible D gene TRBD1, 6 bases. Germline CDR1 reads LNHNV; CDR2 reads YYDKDF (reference sequence). The CDR3 is 16 amino acids. The V end lost 3 bases, the J end lost 3 bases, and 17 bases lay between the germline ends. The CDR3 DNA reads as TGTGCCACCAGCAGCCTACCCCGGGGGGCGCACACTGAAGCTTTCTTT. Translating it yields CATSSLPRGAHTEAFF.

This chain connects TRBV18 to TRBJ1-4; TRBD1 matches at 7 bases. The CDR3 is 15 residues long. Trimming cost V 6 bases and J 11 bases; bases outside gene matches: 15. Germline V gene sequence: CDR1 KGHSH, CDR2 LQKENI. CDR3 in DNA: TGTGCCAGCTCCCTCGCCAAGGGACAGACAGGGAAACTGTTTTTT. It translates to CASSLAKGQTGKLFF.

The chain uses TRBV19 and TRBJ1-2, with TRBD1 matching over 9 bases. This CDR3 has 16 amino acids. After removal of 5 bases from V and 7 bases from J, the junction contained 14 bases not matched to a gene. Germline V gene lookup returns CDR1 LNHDA and CDR2 SQIVND (reference sequence). The CDR3 loop is CASSALTGTGNPGYTF. In DNA form, the CDR3 reads TGTGCCAGTAGTGCTCTAACCGGGACAGGGAACCCTGGCTACACCTTC.

This clone was seen more than once but under ten times. V usage is TRBV21-1 and J usage is TRBJ1-6; the table's D gene call, TRBD1, was not cross checked with the DNA. TRBV21-1 is annotated as a pseudogene. This CDR3 spans 15 amino acids. CDR3 coding DNA: TGTGCCAGCAGCAAAGAGACAGGGCTTAATTCACCCCTCCACTTT. Translated, it gives CASSKETGLNSPLHF.

This CDR3 is CASTGFHEQYF. The CDR3 nucleotides are TGTGCCAGCACAGGATTCCACGAGCAGTACTTC. The chain employs TRBV6-5 and TRBJ2-7, with D unclear. The CDR3 consists of 11 residues. The germline gives CDR1 MNHEY, CDR2 SVGAGI. Trimming left V 7 bases short and J 5 bases short, with 9 bases between.

This rearrangement joins TRBV18 to TRBJ2-5; 9 bases map to TRBD1. J was trimmed by 3 bases and V by 6 bases; bases with no gene match: 2. Looked up from germline, CDR1 is KGHSH and CDR2 is LQKENI. This CDR3 is built from 13 residues. The CDR3 sequence is CASSGQGKETQYF. Written as DNA, the CDR3 is TGTGCCAGCTCCGGACAGGGGAAAGAGACCCAGTACTTC.

This chain uses TRBV9 with TRBJ2-5; 9 positions agree with TRBD2. The CDR3 consists of 16 residues. CDR1 SGDLS and CDR2 YYNGEE come from the germline V gene. Losses at the gene ends were 3 bases for V and 1 base for J; bases not matched to a gene: 7. The CDR3: CASSAGAGGRQETQYF. The CDR3, as DNA: TGTGCCAGCAGCGCCGGAGCGGGGGGCCGCCAAGAGACCCAGTACTTC.

The CDR3, as DNA: TGTGCCAGCAGCTTACAGGGTGAGCAGTTCTTC. Translating gives CASSLQGEQFF. The chain carries TRBV7-9 and TRBJ2-1, with a tentative D call TRBD1 (5 bases). CDR1 and CDR2 (germline): SEHNR, FQNEAQ (reference sequence). This CDR3 is built from 11 residues. The germline V and J ends were trimmed by 2 bases and 9 bases, with 5 bases remaining between them.

The gene calls are TRBV19 and TRBJ2-1; TRBD1 matches 7 bases. The germline CDR1 and CDR2 sequences are LNHDA and SQIVND (reference sequence). The length of the CDR3 is 16 residues. V gave up 1 base and J gave up 5 bases; unmatched junction bases: 8. The CDR3 protein is CASSIAEGAGDNEQFF. CDR3 DNA sequence: TGTGCCAGTAGTATAGCCGAGGGGGCTGGCGACAATGAGCAGTTCTTC.

The chain joins TRBV10-3 to TRBJ2-7; 7 bases fit TRBD2. The germline CDR1 and CDR2 sequences are ENHRY and SYGVKD. Germline trimming cut 6 bases from V and 3 bases from J; bases unmatched to any gene: 11. The CDR3 contains 15 residues. As DNA, the CDR3 is TGTGCCATCAGCGGGGGGAGGATCTACAACTACGAGCAGTACTTC. Protein sequence: CAISGGRIYNYEQYF.

This clone occurred once. The chain has TRBV7-2 and TRBJ1-1; 8 bases match TRBD1. Trimming removed 3 bases from V and 1 base from J; junction bases left unmatched: 4. This CDR3 is 15 amino acids long. CDR1 SGHTA and CDR2 FQGNSA come from the germline V gene. The CDR3 spells CASSFQGARNTEAFF. In DNA, the CDR3 is TGTGCCAGCAGCTTTCAGGGGGCGCGGAACACTGAAGCTTTCTTT.

The V gene is TRBV5-4, the J gene TRBJ2-3; 9 bases fit TRBD2. Trimming took 4 bases from V and 8 from J; bases not matched to a gene: 11. CDR3 length: 15 amino acids. Germline CDR1 and CDR2: SGHNT and YYREEE (reference sequence). The CDR3 DNA is TGTGCCAGCAGCCCCGGCAGCGGGGGGCCTGGTACGCAGTATTTT. Encoded protein: CASSPGSGGPGTQYF.

V and J are TRBV5-5 and TRBJ1-2; D remains ambiguous. Deletions cut 2 bases from V and 3 bases from J, with 14 bases between. Germline CDR1 reads SGHKS; CDR2 reads YYEKEE (reference sequence). This CDR3 has 15 amino acids. CDR3 DNA: TGTGCCAGCAGCTTCGAGGCAGCAGTGGACTATGGCTACACCTTC. It is translated as CASSFEAAVDYGYTF.

The count of this clone is one. V gene TRBV6-5 combines with J gene TRBJ2-7; TRBD1 aligns across 8 bases. Per germline, CDR1 MNHEY and CDR2 SVGAGI. Germline trimming cut 5 bases from V and 1 base from J; bases unmatched to any gene: 4. CDR3 length: 14 residues. Written as DNA, the CDR3 is TGTGCCAGCAGTGAGGGGGACAGGTCCTACGAGCAGTACTTC. Its translation is CASSEGDRSYEQYF.

This chain joins TRBV5-1 and TRBJ1-2; the D is unclear. Per the germline V gene, CDR1 is SGHRS and CDR2 is YFSETQ. CDR3 length: 14 amino acids. Trimming left V 5 bases short and J 8 bases short, with 19 bases between. The CDR3 bases are TGCGCCAGCAGTCAGAGCTCCTCGGGGATGGGCTACACCTTC. It yields the protein CASSQSSSGMGYTF.

The chain joins TRBV5-8 to TRBJ2-7; 8 bases agree with TRBD1. CDR1 and CDR2 (germline): SGHTS, YDEGEE. The CDR3 has 14 amino acids. J lost 7 bases, V lost 4 bases, and 10 bases had no gene match. CDR3 sequence reads: CASSQGDRSREQYF. The DNA of the CDR3 is TGTGCCAGCAGCCAAGGGGACAGGTCTAGGGAGCAGTACTTC.

V gene TRBV5-6 combines with J gene TRBJ2-1; unclear D gene. The CDR3 has 12 residues. V gave up 0 bases and J gave up 7 bases, with 5 bases separating them. CDR1 is SGHDT, CDR2 YYEEEE, per germline. The CDR3 coding sequence is TGTGCCAGCAGCTTGGAGCGAAATGAGCAGTTCTTC. Translation gives CASSLERNEQFF.

The genes are TRBV27 and TRBJ2-1; 8 bases line up with TRBD2. The V gene's germline CDR1 is MNHEY and CDR2 SMNVEV (reference sequence). V lost 3 bases to trimming and J lost 10 bases; unmatched junction nucleotides: 5. The CDR3 is made up of 13 amino acids. CDR3 residues: CASSFFRLAEQFF. The CDR3 coding sequence is TGTGCCAGCAGTTTTTTCCGACTAGCGGAGCAGTTCTTC.

The rearrangement links TRBV5-4 to TRBJ2-7; 11 bases line up with TRBD2. Germline V gene sequence: CDR1 SGHNT, CDR2 YYREEE (reference sequence). Trimming removed 4 bases from V and 1 base from J; junction bases left unmatched: 1. The CDR3 has 14 residues. In nucleotides, the CDR3 is TGTGCCAGCAGCCGACTAGCGGGATCCTACGAGCAGTACTTC. It encodes CASSRLAGSYEQYF.

The V call is TRBV19, the J call TRBJ2-1, with 8 bases aligning to TRBD2. The CDR3 loop spans 15 amino acids. Per the germline V gene, CDR1 is LNHDA and CDR2 is SQIVND (reference sequence). The V gene end was trimmed by 5 bases and the J gene end by 4 bases; junction bases not matched to a gene: 7. The CDR3 DNA follows: TGTGCCAGTAGTCCCCCGGGGGGGCCTTACAATGAGCAGTTCTTC. Its protein product is CASSPPGGPYNEQFF.

The V call is TRBV11-2, the J call TRBJ1-5; TRBD1 agrees at 9 bases. Germline V gene lookup returns CDR1 SGHAT and CDR2 FQNNGV. The V and J ends lost 2 bases and 5 bases, in that order; junction bases with no gene match: 1. This CDR3 has 14 residues. The DNA for the CDR3 is TGTGCCAGCAGCTTAACAGGGGGCTATCAGCCCCAGCATTTT. This gives the protein CASSLTGGYQPQHF.

This chain links TRBV7-2 with TRBJ1-1; no clear D gene. CDR1 SGHTA and CDR2 FQGNSA come from the germline V gene. CDR3 length equals 12 residues. Trimming stripped 5 bases from V and 7 bases from J, with 11 bases between. CDR3 in amino acids: CASSDWIGEAFF. DNA of the CDR3: TGTGCCAGCAGCGACTGGATCGGTGAAGCTTTCTTT.

The gene calls are TRBV7-6 and TRBJ1-3; 9 positions agree with TRBD1. With 5 bases clipped from V and 4 bases from J, the junction kept 6 bases outside the gene matches. Germline V CDR1 and CDR2: SGHVS, FNYEAQ. There are 15 residues in the CDR3. The chain's CDR3 is CASSPGTGSGNTIYF. The CDR3 DNA reads as TGTGCCAGCAGCCCAGGGACAGGGTCCGGAAACACCATATATTTT.